This T cell receptor beta chain was identified in a study of T cell responses to AZD1222 COVID-19 vaccine. Findings and caveats of the study: A rise in Spike-specific TCR breadth and depth followed two AZD1222 doses.

This clone was counted once. No antigen is known for it. The protocol was immunoSEQ multiplex PCR, while the TCRdb copy is restricted to in-frame clones and leaves out a portion. The sample yields around 180,000 clones, around 94% seen once. Trimming cost V 4 bases and J 5 bases; bases outside gene matches: 10. The germline CDR1 and CDR2 sequences are SEHNR and FQNEAQ (reference sequence). The CDR3 consists of 15 residues. Pooled in the analysis were second doses at about 4 or about 12 weeks. Sequencing used peripheral blood, obtained 28 days after the second AZD1222 dose. The clonotype originates from an adult who received the AZD1222 COVID-19 vaccine. The V and J genes are TRBV7-9 and TRBJ1-2; 7 nucleotides line up with TRBD1. The CDR3 nucleotides are TGTGCCAGCAGCTCATCGGAAGGACAGGCATATGGCTACACCTTC. This encodes CASSSSEGQAYGYTF.